This TCR beta chain originates from a study of shared clonotypes between healthy human individuals. Germline CDR1 LGHNT, CDR2 FRNRAP. V lost 2 bases, J lost 6 bases, and 7 bases lay in between. This CDR3 is built from 12 residues. Sequencing used immunoSEQ multiplex PCR; TCRdb keeps in-frame clones, though not all of them. The table includes over a million clones, around 82% detected once. The V and J genes are TRBV12-5 and TRBJ1-1, with no clear D. Sequencing used memory CD4+ T cells from PBMCs. As for subset: CD45RA-negative fraction. The clonotype was recovered from a man younger than 30 in good health. Some clones in this sample may be carry-over from other donors' samples. The CDR3 nucleotides read TGTGCTAGTGGTTTGTCGCGTTCTGAAGCTTTCTTT. It specifies CASGLSRSEAFF.